This T cell receptor beta chain emerged from a study of blood T cells in healthy people across ages. Whole-study findings and limits: Researchers report that TCR beta diversity correlated strongly with naive T cell percentage.

The sample holds a few counts of this clonotype. The antigen remains undetermined. The CDR3 runs to 14 residues. V dropped 6 bases and J dropped 2 bases, with 14 bases sitting between them. Germline CDR1 SQVTM, CDR2 ANQGSEA. Using a J-beta primer mix together with a sample-barcoded 5' primer, a second PCR was run for roughly 6 to 12 cycles. TCRdb ran MiXCR on the 5' RACE reads and lists one entry per CDR3 protein. The profile shows over a million distinct CDR3 sequences, 20% to 25% of them singletons. The same sample was also used in a study of T cells of mothers and their children. As that report states: At around 1.4 ug per 15 ul, all of the extracted RNA went into cDNA synthesis.

The sequenced sample consisted of blood. The sequence derives from a girl aged 2 to 9 in good health. V usage is TRBV29-1 and J usage is TRBJ2-1, with a possible D match to TRBD1 (6 bases). In DNA form, the CDR3 reads TGCAGCGTAAACGGACAGAGCCCCTACAATGAGCAGTTCTTC. This encodes CSVNGQSPYNEQFF.